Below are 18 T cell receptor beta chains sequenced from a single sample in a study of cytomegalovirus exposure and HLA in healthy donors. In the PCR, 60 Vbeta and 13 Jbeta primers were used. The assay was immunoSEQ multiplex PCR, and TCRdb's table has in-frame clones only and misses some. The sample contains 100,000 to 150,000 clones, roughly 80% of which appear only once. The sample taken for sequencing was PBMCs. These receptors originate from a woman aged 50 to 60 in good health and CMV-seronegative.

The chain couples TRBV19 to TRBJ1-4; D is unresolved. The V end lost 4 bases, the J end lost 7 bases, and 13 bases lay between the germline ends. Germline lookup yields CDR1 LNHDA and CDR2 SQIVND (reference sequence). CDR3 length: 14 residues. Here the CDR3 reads CASSTTSRGEKLFF. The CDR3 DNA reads TGTGCCAGTAGTACCACCTCACGGGGTGAAAAACTGTTTTTT.

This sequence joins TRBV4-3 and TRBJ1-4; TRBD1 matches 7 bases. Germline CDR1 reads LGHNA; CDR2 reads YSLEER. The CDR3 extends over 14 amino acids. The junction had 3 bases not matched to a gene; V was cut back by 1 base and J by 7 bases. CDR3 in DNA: TGCGCCAGCAGCCAAGGACAGGGCCGTGAAAAACTGTTTTTT. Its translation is CASSQGQGREKLFF.

For the CDR3, the DNA is TGCGCCAGCAGCTTGAGGGGGGGAGAAGAGACCCAGTACTTC. The encoded protein is CASSLRGGEETQYF. The V gene is TRBV5-1, the J gene TRBJ2-5; D is possibly TRBD2 (7 bases). The CDR3 sequence is 14 residues long. Trimming shortened V by 1 base and J by 3 bases, and 10 bases separated the two germline ends. CDR1 is SGHRS, CDR2 YFSETQ, per germline.

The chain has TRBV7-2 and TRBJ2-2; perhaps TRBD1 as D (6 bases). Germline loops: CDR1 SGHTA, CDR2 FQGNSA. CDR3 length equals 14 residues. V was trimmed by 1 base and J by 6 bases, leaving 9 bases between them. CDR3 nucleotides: TGTGCCAGCAGCTTAGATTCAGGGGCCGGGGAGCTGTTTTTT. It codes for CASSLDSGAGELFF.

The CDR3 loop reads CAIGTDNEKLFF. The CDR3 DNA reads as TGTGCCATCGGGACAGATAATGAAAAACTGTTTTTT. This chain links TRBV7-2 with TRBJ1-4; 7 bases align to TRBD1. V was pared by 10 bases and J by 4 bases, with 3 bases of the junction left unmatched. CDR1 and CDR2 (germline): SGHTA, FQGNSA. The CDR3 is made up of 12 amino acids.

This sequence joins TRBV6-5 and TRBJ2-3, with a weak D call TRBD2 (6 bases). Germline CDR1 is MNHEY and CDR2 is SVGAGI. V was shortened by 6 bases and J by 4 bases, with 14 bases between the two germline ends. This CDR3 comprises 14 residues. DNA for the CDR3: TGTGCCAGCAGCGCTGGGACTCCTTCAGATACGCAGTATTTT. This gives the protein CASSAGTPSDTQYF.

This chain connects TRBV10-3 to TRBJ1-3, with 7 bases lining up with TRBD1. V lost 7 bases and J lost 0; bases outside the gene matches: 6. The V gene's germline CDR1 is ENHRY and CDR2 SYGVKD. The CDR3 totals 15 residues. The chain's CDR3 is CAITTGESSGNTIYF. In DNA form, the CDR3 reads TGTGCCATCACAACAGGGGAGTCCTCTGGAAACACCATATATTTT.

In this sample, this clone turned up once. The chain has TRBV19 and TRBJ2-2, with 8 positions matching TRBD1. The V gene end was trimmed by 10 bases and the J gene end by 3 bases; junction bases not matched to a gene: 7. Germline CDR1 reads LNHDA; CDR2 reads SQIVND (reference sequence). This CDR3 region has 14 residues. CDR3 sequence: CATKTGADTGELFF. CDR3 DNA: TGTGCCACGAAGACAGGGGCCGACACCGGGGAGCTGTTTTTT. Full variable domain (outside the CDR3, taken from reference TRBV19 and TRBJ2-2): DGGITQSPKYLFRKEGQNVTLSCEQNLNHDAMYWYRQDPGQGLRLIYYSQIVNDFQKGDIAEGYSVSREKKESFPLTVTSAQKNPTAFYLCATKTGADTGELFFGEGSRLTVL.

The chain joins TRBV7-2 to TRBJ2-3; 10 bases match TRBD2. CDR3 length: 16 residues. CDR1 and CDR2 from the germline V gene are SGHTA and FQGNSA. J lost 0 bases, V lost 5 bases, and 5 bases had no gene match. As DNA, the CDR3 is TGTGCCAGCAGCGGAACTAGCGGGACCAGCACAGATACGCAGTATTTT. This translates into CASSGTSGTSTDTQYF.

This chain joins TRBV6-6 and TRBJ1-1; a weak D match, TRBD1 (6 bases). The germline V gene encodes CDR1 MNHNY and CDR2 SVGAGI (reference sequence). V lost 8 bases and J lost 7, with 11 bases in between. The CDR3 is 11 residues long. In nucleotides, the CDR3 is TGTGCCAGCGGTCAGGGGTTTGAAGCTTTCTTT. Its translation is CASGQGFEAFF.

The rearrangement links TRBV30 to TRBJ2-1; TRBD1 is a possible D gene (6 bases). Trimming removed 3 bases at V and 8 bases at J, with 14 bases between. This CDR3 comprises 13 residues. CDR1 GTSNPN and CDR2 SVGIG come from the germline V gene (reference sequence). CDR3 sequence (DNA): TGTGCCTGGAGCACTCAGGGGCCCGATGAGCAGTTCTTC. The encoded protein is CAWSTQGPDEQFF.

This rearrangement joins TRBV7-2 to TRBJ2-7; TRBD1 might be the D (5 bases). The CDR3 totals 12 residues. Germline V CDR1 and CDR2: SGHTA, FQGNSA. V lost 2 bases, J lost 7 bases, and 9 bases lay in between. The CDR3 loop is CASSLSGLEQYF. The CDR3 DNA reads TGTGCCAGCAGCTTATCAGGGCTGGAGCAGTACTTC.

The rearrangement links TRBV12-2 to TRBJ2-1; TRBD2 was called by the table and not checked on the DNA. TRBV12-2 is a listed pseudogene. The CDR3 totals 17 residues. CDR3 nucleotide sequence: TGTGCAAGTCGCTTAGGGACTAGCGGGAGGAAGGGACCTGAGCAGTTCTTC. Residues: CASRLGTSGRKGPEQFF.

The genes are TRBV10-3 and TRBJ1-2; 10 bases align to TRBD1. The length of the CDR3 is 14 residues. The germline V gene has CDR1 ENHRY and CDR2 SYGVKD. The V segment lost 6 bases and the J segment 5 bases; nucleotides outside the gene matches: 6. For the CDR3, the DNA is TGTGCCATCAGGCCATGGACAGGGGGTTATGGCTACACCTTC. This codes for CAIRPWTGGYGYTF.

CDR3 protein: CASSQGMTSGIRSYEQYF. CDR3 coding DNA: TGCGCCAGCAGCCAAGGGATGACTAGCGGGATACGCTCCTACGAGCAGTACTTC. This rearrangement joins TRBV4-1 to TRBJ2-7, with 11 bases aligning to TRBD2. CDR3 size: 18 residues. Losses at the gene ends were 1 base for V and 0 bases for J; bases not matched to a gene: 8. Germline CDR1 MGHRA, CDR2 YSYEKL.

The CDR3 DNA is TGTGCCAGTATGCCGGGACAGCTGAACACTGAAGCTTTCTTT. Protein sequence: CASMPGQLNTEAFF. This sequence joins TRBV19 and TRBJ1-1; 7 bases fit TRBD1. The V gene's germline CDR1 is LNHDA and CDR2 SQIVND (reference sequence). The CDR3 consists of 14 residues. Trimming cost V 7 bases and J 0 bases; bases outside gene matches: 5. Full variable domain (rest looked up from reference TRBV19 and TRBJ1-1): DGGITQSPKYLFRKEGQNVTLSCEQNLNHDAMYWYRQDPGQGLRLIYYSQIVNDFQKGDIAEGYSVSREKKESFPLTVTSAQKNPTAFYLCASMPGQLNTEAFFGQGTRLTVV.

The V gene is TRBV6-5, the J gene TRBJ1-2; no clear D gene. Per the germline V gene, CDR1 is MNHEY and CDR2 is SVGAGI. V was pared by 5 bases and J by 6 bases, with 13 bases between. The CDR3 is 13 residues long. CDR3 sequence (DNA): TGTGCCAGCAGTCTCGGGTATGGCGATGGCTACACCTTC. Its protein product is CASSLGYGDGYTF.

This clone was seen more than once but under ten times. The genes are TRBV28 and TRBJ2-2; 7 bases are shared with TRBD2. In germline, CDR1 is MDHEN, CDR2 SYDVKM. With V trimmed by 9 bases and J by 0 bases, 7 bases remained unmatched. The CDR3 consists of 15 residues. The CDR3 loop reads CASTVGGTNTGELFF. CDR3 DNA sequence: TGTGCCAGTACAGTGGGAGGGACGAACACCGGGGAGCTGTTTTTT.